The rows below give T cell receptor beta chains drawn from one sample of a study of blood T cell repertoires in COVID-19. Only in-frame clones appear in the TCRdb table, and some are missing; sequencing was by immunoSEQ multiplex PCR. The repertoire includes a few hundred thousand clones, around 85% of them detected once, and 0.87% sits in the top ten. Sequences were obtained from peripheral blood. These receptors originate from a human donor with COVID-19, enrolled during active disease. The donor label of this sample is uncertain. CDR3s leave out the opening cysteine and the closing phenylalanine or tryptophan. The order of the fields is V gene, CDR3 protein.

TRBV19 ASETGGTNIQY
TRBV29-1 SANNPTGELF
TRBV7-2 ASSLVRVPNSPLH
TRBV9 ASSVVSGETQY
TRBV30 AWRGPGGEY
TRBV29-1 SGSRPGQRSSYNEQF
TRBV7-2 ASSLVRGTAEAF
TRBV28 ASSPSGSTYNEQF
TRBV5-1 ASTLPGAGYNEQF
TRBV12-5 ASGDRVLGALAKNIQY
TRBV19 ASSMAGGKPEAF
TRBV28 ASSLEGYEQY
TRBV28 ASRVRPSQPQH
TRBV30 AWERTGQPRGNTIY
TRBV30 AWSVLRNYGYT
TRBV6-5 ASRRGGSSYEQY
TRBV18 ASSPPGLAGDIQETQY
TRBV19 ASSIGGLWGRDTEAF
TRBV20-1 SAGDYGYT
TRBV19 ASSISASEAYEQY
TRBV6-7 ASSSIGQGHGYT
TRBV19 ASKGLAGMDEQF
TRBV5-6 ASLWQGRNYGYT
TRBV19 ASSEGRSTDTQY
TRBV19 ASSGTGGTQPQH
TRBV5-4 ASSLRQGASYNEQF
TRBV2 ASSGPSITETQY
TRBV28 ASARDRLPNTEAF
TRBV6-5 ASTGDFGSSDTQY
TRBV9 ASSVVLAGLGEQF